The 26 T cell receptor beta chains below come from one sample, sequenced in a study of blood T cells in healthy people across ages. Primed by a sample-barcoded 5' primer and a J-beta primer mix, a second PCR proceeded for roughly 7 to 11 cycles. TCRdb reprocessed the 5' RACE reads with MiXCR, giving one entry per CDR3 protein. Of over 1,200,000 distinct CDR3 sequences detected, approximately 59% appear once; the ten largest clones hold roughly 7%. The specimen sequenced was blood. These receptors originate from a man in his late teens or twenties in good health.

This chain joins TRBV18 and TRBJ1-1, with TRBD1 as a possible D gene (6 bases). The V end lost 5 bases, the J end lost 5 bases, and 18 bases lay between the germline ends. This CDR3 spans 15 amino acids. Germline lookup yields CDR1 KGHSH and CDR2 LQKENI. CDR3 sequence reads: CASSASQGGRTEAFF. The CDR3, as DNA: TGTGCCAGCTCAGCGTCACAGGGAGGGAGAACTGAAGCTTTCTTT.

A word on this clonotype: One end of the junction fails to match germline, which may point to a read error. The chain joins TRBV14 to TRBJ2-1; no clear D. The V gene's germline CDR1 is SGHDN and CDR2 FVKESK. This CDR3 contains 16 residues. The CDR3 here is CASSQEQWTAYNEQFF. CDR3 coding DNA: TGTGCCAGCAGTCAAGAACAATGGACGGCTTACAATGAGCAGTTCTTC.

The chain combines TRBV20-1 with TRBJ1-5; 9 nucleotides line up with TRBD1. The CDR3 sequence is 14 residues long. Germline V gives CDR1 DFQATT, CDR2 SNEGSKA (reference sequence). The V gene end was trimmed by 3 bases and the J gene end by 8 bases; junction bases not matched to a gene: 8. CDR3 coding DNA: TGCAGTGCTAGGACCGGACAGGGGTTGGAGCCCCAGCATTTT. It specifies CSARTGQGLEPQHF.

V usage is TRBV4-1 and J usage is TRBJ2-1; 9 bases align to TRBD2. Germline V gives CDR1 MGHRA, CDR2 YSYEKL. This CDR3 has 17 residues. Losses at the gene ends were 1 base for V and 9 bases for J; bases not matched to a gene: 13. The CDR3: CASSQVTSGLLTGEQFF. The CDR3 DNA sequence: TGCGCCAGCAGCCAAGTGACTAGCGGCCTCTTAACGGGTGAGCAGTTCTTC.

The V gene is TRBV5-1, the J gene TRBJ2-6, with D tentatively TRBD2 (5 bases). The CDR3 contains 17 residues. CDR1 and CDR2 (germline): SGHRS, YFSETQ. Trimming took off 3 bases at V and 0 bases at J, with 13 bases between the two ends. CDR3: CASSSGRGSSGANVLTF. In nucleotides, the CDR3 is TGCGCCAGCAGCTCCGGCAGAGGGAGCTCTGGGGCCAACGTCCTGACTTTC.

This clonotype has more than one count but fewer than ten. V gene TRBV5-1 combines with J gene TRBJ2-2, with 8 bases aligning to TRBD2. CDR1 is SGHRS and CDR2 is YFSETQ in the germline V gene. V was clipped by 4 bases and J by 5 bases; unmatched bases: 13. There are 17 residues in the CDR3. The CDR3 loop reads CASSPDGERGNTGELFF. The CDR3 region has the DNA TGCGCCAGCAGCCCCGACGGGGAGCGGGGGAATACCGGGGAGCTGTTTTTT.

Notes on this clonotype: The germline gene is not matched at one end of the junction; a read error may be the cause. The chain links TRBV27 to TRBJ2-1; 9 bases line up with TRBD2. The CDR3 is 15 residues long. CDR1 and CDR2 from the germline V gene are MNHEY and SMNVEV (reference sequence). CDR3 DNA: TGTGCCAGCAGCTGGGGACTAGCCTCCGACAATGAGCAGTTCTTC. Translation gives CASSWGLASDNEQFF.

CDR3 sequence (DNA): TGTGCCAGCAGTTACTCCTCCGGAGGGGCCCAAATAAATCCCTACGAGCAGTACTTC. Translated: CASSYSSGGAQINPYEQYF. The chain links TRBV6-5 to TRBJ2-7, with D maybe TRBD2 (6 bases). The CDR3 runs 19 residues. The V end was cut by 0 bases, the J end by 2 bases, with 23 bases between. CDR1 and CDR2 from the germline V gene are MNHEY and SVGAGI.

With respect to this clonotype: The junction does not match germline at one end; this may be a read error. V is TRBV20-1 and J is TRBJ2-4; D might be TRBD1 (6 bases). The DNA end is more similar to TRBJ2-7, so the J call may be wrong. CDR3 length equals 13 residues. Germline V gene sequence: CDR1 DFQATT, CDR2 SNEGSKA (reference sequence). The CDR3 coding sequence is TGCAGTGCTAGGACAGGCAGCTCCGACGAGCAGTACTTC. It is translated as CSARTGSSDEQYF.

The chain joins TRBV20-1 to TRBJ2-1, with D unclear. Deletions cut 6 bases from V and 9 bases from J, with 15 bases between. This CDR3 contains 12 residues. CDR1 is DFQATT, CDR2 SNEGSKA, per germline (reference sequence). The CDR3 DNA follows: TGCAGTGCCAGGCCCCTAGGCTTTGAGCAGTTCTTC. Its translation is CSARPLGFEQFF.

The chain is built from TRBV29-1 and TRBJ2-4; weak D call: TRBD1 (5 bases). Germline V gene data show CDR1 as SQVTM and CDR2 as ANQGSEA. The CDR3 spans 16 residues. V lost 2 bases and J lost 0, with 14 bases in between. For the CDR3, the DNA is TGCAGCGTTGAAACAACAGGACCACAAGCCAAAAACATTCAGTACTTC. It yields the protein CSVETTGPQAKNIQYF. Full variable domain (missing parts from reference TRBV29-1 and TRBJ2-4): SAVISQKPSRDICQRGTSLTIQCQVDSQVTMMFWYRQQPGQSLTLIATANQGSEATYESGFVIDKFPISRPNLTFSTLTVSNMSPEDSSIYLCSVETTGPQAKNIQYFGAGTRLSVL.

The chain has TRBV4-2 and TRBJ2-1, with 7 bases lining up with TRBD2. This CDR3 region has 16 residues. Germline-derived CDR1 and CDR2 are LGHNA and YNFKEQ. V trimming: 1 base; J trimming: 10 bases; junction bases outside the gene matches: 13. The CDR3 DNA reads TGTGCCAGCAGCCAAGCTCCCTCTAGCGGACAATGGGAGCAGTTCTTC. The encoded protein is CASSQAPSSGQWEQFF.

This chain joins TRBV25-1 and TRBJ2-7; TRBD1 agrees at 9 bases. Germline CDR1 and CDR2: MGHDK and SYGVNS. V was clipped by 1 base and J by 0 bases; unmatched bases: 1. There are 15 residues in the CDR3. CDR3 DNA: TGTGCCAGCAGTGAATGGGGACAGGGCTCCTACGAGCAGTACTTC. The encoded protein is CASSEWGQGSYEQYF.

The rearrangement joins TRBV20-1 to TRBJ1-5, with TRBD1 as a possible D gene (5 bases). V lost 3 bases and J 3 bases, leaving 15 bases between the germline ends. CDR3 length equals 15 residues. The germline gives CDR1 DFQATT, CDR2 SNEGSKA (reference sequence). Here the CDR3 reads CSASLTGRDNQPQHF. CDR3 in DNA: TGCAGTGCTAGTCTAACGGGACGGGACAATCAGCCCCAGCATTTT.

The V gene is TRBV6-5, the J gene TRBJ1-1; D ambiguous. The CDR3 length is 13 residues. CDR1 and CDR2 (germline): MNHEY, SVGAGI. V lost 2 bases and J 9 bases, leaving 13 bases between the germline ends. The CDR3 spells CASSYGLGTQAFF. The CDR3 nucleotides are TGTGCCAGCAGTTACGGGTTGGGCACCCAAGCTTTCTTT.

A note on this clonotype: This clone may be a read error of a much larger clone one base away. CDR3 loop: CASSQEEEQYF. For the CDR3, the DNA is TGTGCCAGCAGCCAAGAGGAGGAGCAGTACTTC. The V and J genes are TRBV3-1 and TRBJ2-7; no reliable D call. The germline V gene encodes CDR1 LGHDT and CDR2 YNNKEL (reference sequence). The CDR3 consists of 11 residues. The V end lost 0 bases, the J end lost 7 bases, and 4 bases lay between the germline ends.

Here the CDR3 DNA reads TGTGCCAGCAGCTTAGGGGACGGTTACACTGAAGCTTTCTTT. Translation: CASSLGDGYTEAFF. V and J are TRBV7-2 and TRBJ1-1, with D tentatively TRBD1 (5 bases). Germline V gene data show CDR1 as SGHTA and CDR2 as FQGNSA. Trimming shortened V by 1 base and J by 3 bases, and 9 bases separated the two germline ends. The CDR3 covers 14 residues.

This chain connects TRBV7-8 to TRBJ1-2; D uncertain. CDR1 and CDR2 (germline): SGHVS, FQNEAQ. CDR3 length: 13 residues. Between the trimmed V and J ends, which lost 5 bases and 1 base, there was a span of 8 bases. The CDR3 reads CASSATYNYGYTF. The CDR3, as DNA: TGTGCCAGCAGCGCCACATATAACTATGGCTACACCTTC.

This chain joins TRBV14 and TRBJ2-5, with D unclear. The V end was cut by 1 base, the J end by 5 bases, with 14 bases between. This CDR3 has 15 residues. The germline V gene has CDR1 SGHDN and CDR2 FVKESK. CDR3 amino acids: CASSQAVGFVETQYF. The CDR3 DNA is TGTGCCAGCAGCCAAGCGGTAGGGTTTGTGGAGACCCAGTACTTC.

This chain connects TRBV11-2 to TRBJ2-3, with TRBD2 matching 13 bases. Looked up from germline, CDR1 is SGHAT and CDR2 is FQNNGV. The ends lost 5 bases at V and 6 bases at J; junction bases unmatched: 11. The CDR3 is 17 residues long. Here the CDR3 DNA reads TGTGCCAGCAGCGAGGGGACTAGCGGGGTAGGGTTTGATACGCAGTATTTT. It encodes CASSEGTSGVGFDTQYF. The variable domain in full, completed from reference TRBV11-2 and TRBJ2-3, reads EAGVAQSPRYKIIEKRQSVAFWCNPISGHATLYWYQQILGQGPKLLIQFQNNGVVDDSQLPKDRFSAERLKGVDSTLKIQPAKLEDSAVYLCASSEGTSGVGFDTQYFGPGTRLTVL.

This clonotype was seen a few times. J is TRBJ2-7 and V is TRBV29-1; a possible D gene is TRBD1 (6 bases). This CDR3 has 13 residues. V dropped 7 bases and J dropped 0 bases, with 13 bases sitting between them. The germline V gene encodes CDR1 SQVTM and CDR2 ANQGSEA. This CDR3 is CSATGKSSYEQYF. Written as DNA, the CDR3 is TGCAGCGCCACAGGGAAGTCCTCCTACGAGCAGTACTTC.

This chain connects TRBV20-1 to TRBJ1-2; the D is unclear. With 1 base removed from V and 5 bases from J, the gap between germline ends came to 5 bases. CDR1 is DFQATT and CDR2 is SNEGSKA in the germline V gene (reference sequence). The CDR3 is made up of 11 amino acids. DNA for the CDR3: TGCAGTGCTAGAGCCAGTTATGGCTACACCTTC. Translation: CSARASYGYTF.

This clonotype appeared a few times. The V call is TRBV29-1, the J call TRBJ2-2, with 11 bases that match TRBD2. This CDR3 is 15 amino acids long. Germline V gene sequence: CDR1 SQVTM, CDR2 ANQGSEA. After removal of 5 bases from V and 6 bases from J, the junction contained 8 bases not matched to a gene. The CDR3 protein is CSVFFTSGRAGELFF. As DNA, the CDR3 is TGCAGCGTTTTCTTTACTAGCGGGAGAGCCGGGGAGCTGTTTTTT.

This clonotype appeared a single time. The CDR3 nucleotides are TGTGCCAGCAGTTTAAGGGCCGGTGGCCGGGTGGATGAGCAGTTCTTC. This codes for CASSLRAGGRVDEQFF. The chain carries TRBV28 and TRBJ2-1; D is unclear. The CDR3 loop spans 16 amino acids. Trimming took 2 bases from V and 8 from J, leaving 19 bases between them. From germline, CDR1 is MDHEN and CDR2 SYDVKM.

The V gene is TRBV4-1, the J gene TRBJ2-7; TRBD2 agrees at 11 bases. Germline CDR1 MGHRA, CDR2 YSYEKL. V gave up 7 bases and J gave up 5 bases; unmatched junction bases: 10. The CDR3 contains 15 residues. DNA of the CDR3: TGCGCCAGCAAACCCTTAGCGGGAGGGCGAGACGAGCAGTACTTC. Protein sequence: CASKPLAGGRDEQYF.

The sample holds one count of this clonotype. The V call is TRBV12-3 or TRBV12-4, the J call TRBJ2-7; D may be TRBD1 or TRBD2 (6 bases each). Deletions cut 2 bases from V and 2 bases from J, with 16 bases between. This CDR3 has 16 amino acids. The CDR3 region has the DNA TGTGCCAGCAGTTTATATGGAGACAGGAGGGCCTACGAGCAGTACTTC. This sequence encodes CASSLYGDRRAYEQYF.